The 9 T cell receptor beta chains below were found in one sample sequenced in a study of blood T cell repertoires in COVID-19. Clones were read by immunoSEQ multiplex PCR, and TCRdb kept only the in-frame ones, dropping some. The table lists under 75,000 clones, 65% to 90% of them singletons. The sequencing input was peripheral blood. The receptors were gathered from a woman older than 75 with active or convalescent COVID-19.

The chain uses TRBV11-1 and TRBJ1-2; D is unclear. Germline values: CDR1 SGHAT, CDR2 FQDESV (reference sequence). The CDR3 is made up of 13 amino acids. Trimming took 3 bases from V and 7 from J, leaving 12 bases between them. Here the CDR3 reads CASSFSRLSGYTF. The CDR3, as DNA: TGTGCCAGCAGCTTTAGCCGTCTAAGTGGCTACACCTTC.

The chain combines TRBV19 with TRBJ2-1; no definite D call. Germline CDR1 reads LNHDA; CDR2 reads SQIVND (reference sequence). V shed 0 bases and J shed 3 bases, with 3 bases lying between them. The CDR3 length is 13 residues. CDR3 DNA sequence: TGTGCCAGTAGTATAGACTTCTACAATGAGCAGTTCTTC. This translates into CASSIDFYNEQFF.

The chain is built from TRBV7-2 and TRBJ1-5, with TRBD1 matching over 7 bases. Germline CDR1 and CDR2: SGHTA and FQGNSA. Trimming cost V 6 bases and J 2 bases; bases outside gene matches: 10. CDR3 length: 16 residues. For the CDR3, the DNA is TGTGCCAGCAGTTTTATAGGCACAGGGGGCAATCAGCCCCAGCATTTT. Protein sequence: CASSFIGTGGNQPQHF.

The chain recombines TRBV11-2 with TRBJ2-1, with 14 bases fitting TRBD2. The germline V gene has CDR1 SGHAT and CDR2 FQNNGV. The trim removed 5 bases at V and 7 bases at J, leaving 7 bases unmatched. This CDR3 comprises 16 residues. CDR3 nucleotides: TGTGCCAGCAGCGCCGGACTAGCGGGGGGAGGTAATGAGCAGTTCTTC. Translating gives CASSAGLAGGGNEQFF.

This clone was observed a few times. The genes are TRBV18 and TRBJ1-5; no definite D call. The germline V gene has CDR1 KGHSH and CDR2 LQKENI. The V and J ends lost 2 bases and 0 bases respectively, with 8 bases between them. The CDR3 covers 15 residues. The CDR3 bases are TGTGCCAGCTCACCAGGAGGCCTTAGCAATCAGCCCCAGCATTTT. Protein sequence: CASSPGGLSNQPQHF.

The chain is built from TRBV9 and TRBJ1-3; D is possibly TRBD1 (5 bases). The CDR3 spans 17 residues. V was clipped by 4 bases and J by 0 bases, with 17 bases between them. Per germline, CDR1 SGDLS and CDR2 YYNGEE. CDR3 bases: TGTGCCAGCAGCCCCTCCGGGGGATTCAGCTCTGGAAACACCATATATTTT. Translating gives CASSPSGGFSSGNTIYF.

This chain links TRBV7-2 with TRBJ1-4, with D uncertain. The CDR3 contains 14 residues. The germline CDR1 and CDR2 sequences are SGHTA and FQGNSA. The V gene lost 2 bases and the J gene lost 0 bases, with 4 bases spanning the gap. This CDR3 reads CASSLTPTNEKLFF. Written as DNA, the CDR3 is TGTGCCAGCAGCTTAACACCAACTAATGAAAAACTGTTTTTT.

This chain's CDR3 is CASSYPTGGRTEAFF. Written as DNA, the CDR3 is TGTGCCAGCAGTTACCCGACAGGGGGCAGGACTGAAGCTTTCTTT. The J gene is TRBJ1-1, the V gene TRBV6-5; 10 nucleotides match TRBD1. From germline, CDR1 is MNHEY and CDR2 SVGAGI. This CDR3 contains 15 residues. Unmatched junction bases numbered 5, after V lost 2 bases and J lost 5 bases.

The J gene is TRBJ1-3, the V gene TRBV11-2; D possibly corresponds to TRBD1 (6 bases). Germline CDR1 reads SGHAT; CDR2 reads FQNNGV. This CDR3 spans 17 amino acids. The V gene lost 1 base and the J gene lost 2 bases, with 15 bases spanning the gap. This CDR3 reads CASSLGGSGHTGNTIYF. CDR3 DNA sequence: TGTGCCAGCAGCTTAGGTGGGTCGGGACATACTGGAAACACCATATATTTT. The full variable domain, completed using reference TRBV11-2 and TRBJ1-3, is EAGVAQSPRYKIIEKRQSVAFWCNPISGHATLYWYQQILGQGPKLLIQFQNNGVVDDSQLPKDRFSAERLKGVDSTLKIQPAKLEDSAVYLCASSLGGSGHTGNTIYFGEGSWLTVV.